This is a list of T cell receptor beta chains from one sample in a study of cytomegalovirus exposure and HLA in healthy donors. The repertoire was sequenced with immunoSEQ multiplex PCR; TCRdb's copy has only in-frame clones and lacks some. The repertoire holds about 200,000 clones, with around 79% as singletons. Material for sequencing was PBMCs. The receptor source for this set is a male donor in good health and CMV-seropositive. Each CDR3 is given with its conserved first and last residue. A D gene is named only where the DNA matches it firmly. Expanded clones are given a class, and other clones once, few, many or no size at all.

TRBJ1-2 | few | TRBD1 | TRBV19 | CASSTLRQGSQYGYTF | TGTGCCAGTAGTACCCTCCGACAGGGAAGTCAGTATGGCTACACCTTC
TRBJ2-7 | . | . | TRBV7-3 | CASSLGAGLTYEQYF | TGTGCCAGCAGCTTGGGGGCAGGGCTTACCTACGAGCAGTACTTC
TRBJ2-3 | few | . | TRBV28 | CASGGDHRGITDTQYF | TGTGCCAGCGGAGGCGACCACCGTGGGATCACAGATACGCAGTATTTT
TRBJ2-5 | . | TRBD2 | TRBV5-1 | CASSRASGGSETQYF | TGCGCCAGCAGTCGGGCCAGCGGGGGGTCAGAGACCCAGTACTTC
TRBJ1-2 | . | TRBD1 | TRBV30 | CAWTPDRAGYTF | TGTGCCTGGACCCCGGACAGGGCGGGCTACACCTTC
TRBJ2-5 | . | . | TRBV29-1 | CSGGDSPETQYF | TGCAGCGGCGGGGACAGTCCCGAGACCCAGTACTTC
TRBJ2-1 | . | . | TRBV12-5 | CASGLVRGGRTYNEQFF | TGTGCTAGTGGTTTGGTAAGGGGGGGGCGGACCTACAATGAGCAGTTCTTC
TRBJ1-4 | once | TRBD1 | TRBV9 | CASSTGQGDEKLFF | TGTGCCAGCAGCACGGGACAGGGGGATGAAAAACTGTTTTTT
TRBJ2-5 | . | . | TRBV28 | CASSPQQIRETQYF | TGTGCCAGCAGTCCCCAACAGATCCGAGAGACCCAGTACTTC
TRBJ1-1 | . | TRBD1 | TRBV29-1 | CSAEGANTEAFF | TGCAGCGCCGAGGGGGCGAACACTGAAGCTTTCTTT
TRBJ2-2 | few | TRBD2 | TRBV5-4 | CASSSWTSGTSGTGELFF | TGTGCCAGCAGCTCTTGGACTAGCGGGACGTCAGGCACCGGGGAGCTGTTTTTT
TRBJ2-3 | . | TRBD2 | TRBV4-2 | CASSQGAGGQNTQYF | TGTGCCAGCAGCCAGGGAGCGGGGGGGCAAAATACGCAGTATTTT
TRBJ2-5 | . | TRBD2 | TRBV27 | CASSFRTSGSGTQYF | TGTGCCAGCAGTTTCAGGACTAGCGGGAGTGGGACCCAGTACTTC
TRBJ2-7 | . | TRBD1 | TRBV28 | CASRAVGQGYEQYF | TGTGCCAGCAGGGCCGTGGGACAGGGCTACGAGCAGTACTTC
TRBJ2-4 | . | TRBD2 | TRBV7-9 | CASSSSSTSGSLNIQYF | TGTGCCAGCAGCTCCTCTTCGACTAGCGGGAGTTTAAACATTCAGTACTTC
TRBJ2-1 | . | . | TRBV15 | CATRDFRRRDEQFF | TGTGCCACTCGGGACTTCCGAAGGAGGGATGAGCAGTTCTTC
TRBJ1-4 | once | TRBD1 | TRBV5-1 | CASSAGQGPEKLFF | TGCGCCAGCAGCGCGGGACAGGGACCTGAAAAACTGTTTTTT
TRBJ1-1 | . | TRBD1 | TRBV19 | CASSTIRGVGEAFF | TGTGCCAGTAGTACCATCAGGGGGGTGGGTGAAGCTTTCTTT
TRBJ2-7 | . | . | TRBV6-1 | CASSERGSYEQYF | TGTGCCAGCAGTGAACGGGGATCCTACGAGCAGTACTTC
TRBJ1-4 | . | . | TRBV6-1 | CASSEGALPNEKLFF | TGTGCCAGCAGTGAAGGCGCACTACCGAATGAAAAACTGTTTTTT
TRBJ2-5 | . | . | TRBV7-3 | CASSFQGGLGAQYF | TGTGCCAGCAGCTTCCAGGGGGGCTTGGGGGCCCAGTACTTC
TRBJ2-1 | . | . | TRBV5-1 | CASSLEQISYNEQFF | TGCGCCAGCAGCTTGGAACAGATCTCCTACAATGAGCAGTTCTTC
TRBJ2-2 | . | . | TRBV11-2 | CASSIQGYDNTGELFF | TGTGCCAGCAGCATTCAGGGCTATGATAACACCGGGGAGCTGTTTTTT
TRBJ2-5 | . | TRBD2 | TRBV7-3 | CASSSGLAGESETQYF | TGTGCCAGCAGCTCTGGACTAGCGGGAGAGTCGGAGACCCAGTACTTC
TRBJ2-7 | . | . | TRBV9 | CASSGAGMGDYEQYF | TGTGCCAGCAGCGGAGCGGGTATGGGGGATTACGAGCAGTACTTC
TRBJ2-7 | . | TRBD2 | TRBV7-2 | CASRAGLTYEQYF | TGTGCCAGCAGAGCGGGACTTACCTACGAGCAGTACTTC
TRBJ1-4 | . | . | TRBV5-4 | CASSYTGRGEKLFF | TGTGCCAGCAGTTACACAGGGCGTGGGGAAAAACTGTTTTTT